This T cell receptor beta chain was sequenced in a study of Ad26.COV2.S vaccination and SARS-CoV-2 variants. Study background: Donor got 5x10^10 or 1x10^11 viral particles of Ad26.COV2.S.

This sample's treatment: roughly 18 received Ad26.COV2.S at low or high dose, single or two shots; 5 received placebo; per-sample allocation not given. Sampling took place 63 days after the first vaccine or placebo injection. The CDR3 loop spans 13 amino acids. Trimming took 2 bases from V and 2 from J, leaving 7 bases between them. Clones were read by immunoSEQ multiplex PCR, and TCRdb kept only the in-frame ones, dropping some. The table lists 300,000 to 350,000 clones, roughly 88% of them singletons, with about 5.4% in the top ten. The V call is TRBV23-1, the J call TRBJ2-7, with D perhaps TRBD1 (5 bases). TRBV23-1 is an ORF, and what it does is uncertain. This TCR derives from a person between 18 and 60 years old who received the Ad26.COV2.S COVID-19 vaccine or a placebo. Sample: peripheral blood, taken in a trial of Ad26.COV2.S vaccine versus placebo. The CDR3 loop is CASSQTRAYEQYF. The DNA of the CDR3 is TGCGCCAGCAGTCAAACCAGGGCCTACGAGCAGTACTTC.